One and the same sample provided the 18 T cell receptor beta chains below, sequenced in a study of CD8+ T cells in alopecia areata. Reverse transcription of extracted RNA yielded cDNA, which provided the sequencing template. Profiling relied on immunoSEQ multiplex PCR, and the TCRdb table lists in-frame clones only, not all of them. The sample lists 120,000 or so clones, roughly 55% seen once, with 5% to 7% in the top ten. The sample's treatment: oral pan-JAK inhibitor, 5-10 mg twice daily. The sequenced sample was CD4+ T cells sorted from blood, obtained at week 4, from a patient treated with tofacitinib. The origin of the receptors is a human donor with alopecia areata.

The chain uses TRBV4-1 and TRBJ1-2; D is undetermined. Trimming removed 3 bases from V and 7 bases from J, with 6 bases in between. Germline assignment: CDR1 MGHRA and CDR2 YSYEKL. The CDR3 is 11 amino acids. The CDR3 reads CASSHEVGYTF. In DNA, the CDR3 is TGCGCCAGCAGCCATGAAGTTGGCTACACCTTC.

The chain couples TRBV6-5 to TRBJ2-5; D gene ambiguous. This CDR3 region has 12 residues. Germline CDR1 MNHEY, CDR2 SVGAGI. V dropped 5 bases and J dropped 5 bases, with 9 bases sitting between them. CDR3 DNA: TGTGCCAGCAGTACCCTTGGGGAGACCCAGTACTTC. The encoded protein is CASSTLGETQYF.

The rearrangement joins TRBV29-1 to TRBJ1-1; 8 bases match TRBD1. J lost 3 bases, V lost 6 bases, and 3 bases had no gene match. The CDR3 is made up of 12 amino acids. Germline CDR1 is SQVTM and CDR2 is ANQGSEA. The CDR3 loop is CSVRQGYTEAFF. The CDR3 DNA reads as TGCAGCGTGCGACAGGGGTACACTGAAGCTTTCTTT.

V gene TRBV25-1 combines with J gene TRBJ2-7; TRBD2 is a possible D gene (6 bases). The CDR3 extends over 13 amino acids. V was shortened by 6 bases and J by 4 bases, with 13 bases between the two germline ends. In germline, CDR1 is MGHDK, CDR2 SYGVNS. CDR3: CASRRDWQYEQYF. The CDR3 DNA is TGTGCCAGCAGGAGGGACTGGCAATACGAGCAGTACTTC.

The rearrangement uses TRBV29-1 and TRBJ1-1, with D possibly matching TRBD1 (5 bases). This CDR3 contains 10 residues. The V gene lost 5 bases and the J gene lost 7 bases, with 8 bases spanning the gap. Per germline, CDR1 SQVTM and CDR2 ANQGSEA. This CDR3 reads CSVRQIEAFF. The CDR3, as DNA: TGCAGCGTTCGACAGATTGAAGCTTTCTTT.

V gene TRBV30 combines with J gene TRBJ1-2, with D perhaps TRBD1 (5 bases). Trimming stripped 2 bases from V and 4 bases from J, with 8 bases between. This CDR3 region has 12 residues. Per germline, CDR1 GTSNPN and CDR2 SVGIG (reference sequence). CDR3 in DNA: TGTGCCTGGAGTCCCGACAGCTATGGCTACACCTTC. Protein sequence: CAWSPDSYGYTF.

This clone was counted a few times. The V gene is TRBV11-1, the J gene TRBJ1-5; D gene ambiguous. Trimming took 0 bases from V and 4 from J, leaving 7 bases between them. The CDR3 covers 14 residues. Germline V gene data show CDR1 as SGHAT and CDR2 as FQDESV (reference sequence). The CDR3 region has the DNA TGTGCCAGCAGCTTAGCAGGGTTTAATCAGCCCCAGCATTTT. It translates to CASSLAGFNQPQHF.

This sequence joins TRBV7-9 and TRBJ2-1; D is possibly TRBD2 (7 bases). Deletions cut 5 bases from V and 4 bases from J, with 21 bases between. The CDR3 sequence is 17 residues long. Germline V gene sequence: CDR1 SEHNR, CDR2 FQNEAQ (reference sequence). CDR3 bases: TGTGCCAGCAGCCCGGGGGGCTGGGCCACCGAATACAATGAGCAGTTCTTC. Its translation: CASSPGGWATEYNEQFF.

The chain combines TRBV4-3 with TRBJ1-2; D perhaps matches TRBD1 (5 bases). The V and J ends lost 4 bases and 2 bases respectively, with 14 bases between them. The CDR3 runs to 15 residues. The germline gives CDR1 LGHNA, CDR2 YSLEER. CDR3 loop: CASSRIGTENYGYTF. The DNA for the CDR3 is TGCGCCAGCAGCCGGATAGGGACGGAGAACTATGGCTACACCTTC.

This clone showed up just a few times. The V call is TRBV2, the J call TRBJ2-6, with unresolved D. Trimming shortened V by 10 bases and J by 1 base, and 8 bases separated the two germline ends. Germline values: CDR1 SNHLY, CDR2 FYNNEI. The CDR3 totals 13 residues. In DNA form, the CDR3 reads TGTGCCAAAAAAGCATCTGGGGCCAACGTCCTGACTTTC. Its protein product is CAKKASGANVLTF. Complete variable domain (other parts from reference TRBV2 and TRBJ2-6): EPEVTQTPSHQVTQMGQEVILRCVPISNHLYFYWYRQILGQKVEFLVSFYNNEISEKSEIFDDQFSVERPDGSNFTLKIRSTKLEDSAMYFCAKKASGANVLTFGAGSRLTVL.

This clone was picked up a small number of times. This rearrangement joins TRBV5-1 to TRBJ2-3, with 7 bases fitting TRBD1. The CDR3 is made up of 17 amino acids. Germline V gives CDR1 SGHRS, CDR2 YFSETQ. J lost 3 bases, V lost 0 bases, and 10 bases had no gene match. CDR3 nucleotides: TGCGCCAGCAGCTTGGATGCAGGGGGTTTAGGAACAGATACGCAGTATTTT. This sequence encodes CASSLDAGGLGTDTQYF.

This chain uses TRBV5-1 with TRBJ2-5; D might be TRBD2 (7 bases). Trimming shortened V by 4 bases and J by 2 bases, and 15 bases separated the two germline ends. The CDR3 totals 15 residues. Germline lookup yields CDR1 SGHRS and CDR2 YFSETQ. As DNA, the CDR3 is TGCGCCAGCAGCGGCAAGGGGGGACTACAAGAGACCCAGTACTTC. The encoded protein is CASSGKGGLQETQYF.

There are a few counts of this clone. This chain connects TRBV10-3 to TRBJ2-3; 7 bases match TRBD2. V gave up 3 bases and J gave up 4 bases; unmatched junction bases: 13. There are 17 residues in the CDR3. Germline CDR1 ENHRY, CDR2 SYGVKD. In nucleotides, the CDR3 is TGTGCCATCAGTGACCCGGGACTAACGTCTGGCGCAGATACGCAGTATTTT. Protein product: CAISDPGLTSGADTQYF.

The CDR3 nucleotides are TGTGCCAGCAGCCAAGGCGGATCTGGAGGCTACACCTTC. It is translated as CASSQGGSGGYTF. This chain joins TRBV14 and TRBJ1-2; unclear D gene. Germline V gene sequence: CDR1 SGHDN, CDR2 FVKESK. Trimming shortened V by 1 base and J by 8 bases, and 11 bases separated the two germline ends. CDR3 length: 13 amino acids.

The chain recombines TRBV29-1 with TRBJ2-1, with 7 bases fitting TRBD1. CDR3 length: 13 residues. The trim removed 8 bases at V and 2 bases at J, leaving 6 bases unmatched. In germline, CDR1 is SQVTM, CDR2 ANQGSEA. CDR3 DNA sequence: TGCAGCTTTCGGGACAGCGCCTACAATGAGCAGTTCTTC. The encoded protein is CSFRDSAYNEQFF.

The rearrangement links TRBV7-2 to TRBJ2-2; 9 bases match TRBD2. CDR1 and CDR2 from the germline V gene are SGHTA and FQGNSA. This CDR3 has 17 residues. V lost 1 base to trimming and J lost 5 bases; unmatched junction nucleotides: 8. The CDR3 nucleotides are TGTGCCAGCAGCTTAGGAACTGCGGGAGGGAGGACCGGGGAGCTGTTTTTT. Its translation is CASSLGTAGGRTGELFF.

V and J are TRBV30 and TRBJ2-4; D is uncertain. V dropped 2 bases and J dropped 8 bases, with 22 bases sitting between them. Germline assignment: CDR1 GTSNPN and CDR2 SVGIG (reference sequence). The CDR3 is made up of 16 amino acids. The CDR3 loop is CAWSPRLTGPRDIQYF. CDR3 sequence (DNA): TGTGCCTGGAGTCCACGTCTGACTGGCCCGCGTGACATTCAGTACTTC.

The chain links TRBV5-1 to TRBJ2-1; D uncertain. Germline CDR1 is SGHRS and CDR2 is YFSETQ. This CDR3 region has 13 residues. V lost 4 bases and J lost 5, with 10 bases in between. The chain's CDR3 is CASSPAVDNEQFF. The CDR3 nucleotides are TGCGCCAGCAGCCCGGCAGTGGACAATGAGCAGTTCTTC.